The present entry profiles one TCR beta chain with its context. The target of this receptor is not known. A read error is possible here, since a much larger clone lies one base away. The CDR3 numbers 13 residues from cysteine through phenylalanine. Solely the CDR3 DNA is kept, with 39 bases framed from the first base. CDR1 is given as DFQATT and CDR2 as SNEGSKA, both from the germline V gene (reference sequence). This specimen comes from a study (dated by TCRdb to the mid-2010s). Notes on the research overall: The study tested whether tumor-infiltrating Tregs in breast cancer are recruited from blood Tregs or converted in situ from other CD4+ T cell subsets.

The research as a whole found: Tumor memory CD4+ T cell TCR gene usage was found to cluster with blood and lymph node memory CD4+ cells and with lymph node naive CD4+ cells. Rather than covering whole repertoires, validation in the larger cohort was restricted to a single TCR beta V-J rearrangement. Tumor-infiltrating Treg TCR alpha and beta sequences overlapped most with tumor naive CD4+ T cells, then with blood naive CD4+ T cells.

Tregs were isolated as CD4+CD25+CD127-/low cells. Tregs, naive and memory CD4+ T cells from tumor, blood and ipsilateral draining lymph nodes of five breast cancer patients underwent full-length TCR alpha and beta sequencing. Ficoll density gradient centrifugation was used to isolate mononuclear cells from lymph nodes or from 50 ml of peripheral blood. Sorted cell populations were confirmed by FACS to exceed 90% purity. Full-length TCR variable regions were amplified by 5' RACE PCR with constant-region reverse primers, followed by semi-nested PCR with Nested Universal Primer A. Using the ReliaPrep RNA Cell Miniprep System, total RNA was extracted, and the SMARTer RACE 5'/3' Kit was then used to reverse transcribe the RNA into 5'RACE-ready cDNA. Multiplex adaptors were used to barcode the full-length TCR alpha and beta libraries, which were then sequenced on an Illumina MiSeq. As for the authors' bioinformatics: For each of nine subset-tissue groups, sequencing data from the five patients were pooled, and the groups were compared by unsupervised clustering of TCR gene usage. The Morisita-Horn index was used to calculate repertoire similarity, with shared sequences weighted by how much each contributed to each repertoire. The public sequencing data were trimmed at Q25 with fastp and processed into clonotypes with MiXCR by TCRdb, which kept only in-frame beta chains. Each CDR3 protein appears once, grouped with its most common genes and DNA. The V and J calls follow TCRdb's processing rather than the paper's. The sample yields about 42,000 distinct CDR3 sequences; under 25% were counted once. The top ten hold about 3.8% of the sample.

This clonotype was obtained from a female donor with breast cancer. Rearrangement joined TRBV20-1 to TRBJ1-2; D gene: possibly TRBD1, on 5 matching bases. Sequencing input: Tregs sorted from blood. The sequenced DNA is TGCGGTGCTAGAGACAGTACCTCTATGGGCTACACCTTC. It translates as CGARDSTSMGYTF.